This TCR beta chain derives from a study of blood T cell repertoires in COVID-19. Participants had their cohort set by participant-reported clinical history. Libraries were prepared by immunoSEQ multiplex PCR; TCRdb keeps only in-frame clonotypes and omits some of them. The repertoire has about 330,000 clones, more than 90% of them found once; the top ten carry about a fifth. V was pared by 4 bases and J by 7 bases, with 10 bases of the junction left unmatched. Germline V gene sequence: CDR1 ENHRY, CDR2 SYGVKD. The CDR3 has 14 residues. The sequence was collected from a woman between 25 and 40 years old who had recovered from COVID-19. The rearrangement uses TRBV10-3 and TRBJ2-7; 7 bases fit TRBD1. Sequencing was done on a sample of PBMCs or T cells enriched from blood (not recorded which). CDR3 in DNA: TGTGCCATCAGTGGACAGGGAACTCGGTTAGAGCAGTACTTC. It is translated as CAISGQGTRLEQYF.